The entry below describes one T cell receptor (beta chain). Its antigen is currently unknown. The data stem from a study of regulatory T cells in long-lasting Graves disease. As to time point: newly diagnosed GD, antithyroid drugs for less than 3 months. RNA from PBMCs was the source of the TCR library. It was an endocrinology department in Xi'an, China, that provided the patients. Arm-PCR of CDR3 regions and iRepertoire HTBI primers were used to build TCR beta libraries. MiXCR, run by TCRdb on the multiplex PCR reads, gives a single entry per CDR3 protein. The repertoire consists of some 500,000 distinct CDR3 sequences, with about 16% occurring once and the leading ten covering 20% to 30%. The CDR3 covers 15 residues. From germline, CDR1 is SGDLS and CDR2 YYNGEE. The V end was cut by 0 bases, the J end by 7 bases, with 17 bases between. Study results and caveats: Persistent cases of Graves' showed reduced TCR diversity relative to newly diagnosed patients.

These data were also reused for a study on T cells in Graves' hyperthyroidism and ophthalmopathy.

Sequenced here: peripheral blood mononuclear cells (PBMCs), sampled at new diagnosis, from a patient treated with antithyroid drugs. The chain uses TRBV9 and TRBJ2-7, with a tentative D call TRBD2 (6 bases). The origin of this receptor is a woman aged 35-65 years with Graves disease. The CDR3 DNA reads TGTGCCAGCAGCGTAGAGACTAGAGGGAAGGATGAGCAGTACTTC. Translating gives CASSVETRGKDEQYF.